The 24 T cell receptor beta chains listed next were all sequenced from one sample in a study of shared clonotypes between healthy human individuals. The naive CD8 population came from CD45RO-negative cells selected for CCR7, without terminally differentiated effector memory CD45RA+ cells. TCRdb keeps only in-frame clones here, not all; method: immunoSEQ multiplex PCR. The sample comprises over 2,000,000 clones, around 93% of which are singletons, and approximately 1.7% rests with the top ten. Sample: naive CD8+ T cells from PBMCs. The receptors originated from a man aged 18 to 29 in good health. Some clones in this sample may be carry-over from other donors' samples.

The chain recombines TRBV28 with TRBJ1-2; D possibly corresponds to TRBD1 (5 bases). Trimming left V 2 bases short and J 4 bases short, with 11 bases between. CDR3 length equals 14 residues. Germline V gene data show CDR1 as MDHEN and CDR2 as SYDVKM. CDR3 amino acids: CASSLPPGFYGYTF. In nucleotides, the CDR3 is TGTGCCAGCAGTTTACCTCCAGGGTTCTATGGCTACACCTTC.

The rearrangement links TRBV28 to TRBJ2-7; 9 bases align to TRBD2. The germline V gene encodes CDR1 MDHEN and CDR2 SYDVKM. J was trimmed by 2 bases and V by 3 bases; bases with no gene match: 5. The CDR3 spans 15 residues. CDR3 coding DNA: TGTGCCAGCAGTTTTTTAGCGGGAGCCCCCTACGAGCAGTACTTC. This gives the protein CASSFLAGAPYEQYF.

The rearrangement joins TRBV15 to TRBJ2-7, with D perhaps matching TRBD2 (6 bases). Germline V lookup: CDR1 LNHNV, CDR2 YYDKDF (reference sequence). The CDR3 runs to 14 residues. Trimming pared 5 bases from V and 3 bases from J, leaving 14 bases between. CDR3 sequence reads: CATSPGVTNYEQYF. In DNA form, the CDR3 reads TGTGCCACCAGCCCGGGGGTCACCAACTACGAGCAGTACTTC.

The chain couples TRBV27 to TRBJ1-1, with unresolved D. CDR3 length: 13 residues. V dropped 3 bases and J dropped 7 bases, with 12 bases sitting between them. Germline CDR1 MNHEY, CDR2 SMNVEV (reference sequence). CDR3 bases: TGTGCCAGCAGTTTTAATTCCGGTGGTGAAGCTTTCTTT. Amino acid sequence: CASSFNSGGEAFF.

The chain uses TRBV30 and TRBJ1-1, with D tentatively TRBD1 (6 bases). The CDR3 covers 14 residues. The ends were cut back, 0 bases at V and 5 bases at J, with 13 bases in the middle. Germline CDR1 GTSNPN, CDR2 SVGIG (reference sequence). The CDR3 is CAWSVAKRGTEAFF. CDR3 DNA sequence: TGTGCCTGGAGTGTAGCGAAAAGGGGGACTGAAGCTTTCTTT.

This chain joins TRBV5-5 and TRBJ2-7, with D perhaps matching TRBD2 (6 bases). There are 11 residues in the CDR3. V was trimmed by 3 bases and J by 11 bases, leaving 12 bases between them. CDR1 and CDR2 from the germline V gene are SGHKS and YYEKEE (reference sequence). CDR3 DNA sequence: TGTGCCAGCAGCTGGGGGGTTTTAAAGTACTTC. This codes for CASSWGVLKYF.

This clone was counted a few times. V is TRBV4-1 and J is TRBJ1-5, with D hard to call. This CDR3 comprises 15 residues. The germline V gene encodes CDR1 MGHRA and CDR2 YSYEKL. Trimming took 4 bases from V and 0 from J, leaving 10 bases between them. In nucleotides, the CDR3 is TGCGCCAGCAGCCCAAGAGCCAATAGCAATCAGCCCCAGCATTTT. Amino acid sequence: CASSPRANSNQPQHF.

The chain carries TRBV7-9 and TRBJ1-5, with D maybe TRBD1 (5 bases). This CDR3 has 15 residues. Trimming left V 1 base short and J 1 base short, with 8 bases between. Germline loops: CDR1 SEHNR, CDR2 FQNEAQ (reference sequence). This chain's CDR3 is CASSLDWGSNQPQHF. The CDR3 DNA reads TGTGCCAGCAGCTTAGACTGGGGCAGCAATCAGCCCCAGCATTTT.

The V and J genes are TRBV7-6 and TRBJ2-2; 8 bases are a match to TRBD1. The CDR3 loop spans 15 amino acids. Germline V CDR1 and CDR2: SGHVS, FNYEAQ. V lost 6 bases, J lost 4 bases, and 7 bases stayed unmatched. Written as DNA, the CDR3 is TGTGCCAGCAGGTGGGCAGGGGGCACCACCGGGGAGCTGTTTTTT. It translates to CASRWAGGTTGELFF.

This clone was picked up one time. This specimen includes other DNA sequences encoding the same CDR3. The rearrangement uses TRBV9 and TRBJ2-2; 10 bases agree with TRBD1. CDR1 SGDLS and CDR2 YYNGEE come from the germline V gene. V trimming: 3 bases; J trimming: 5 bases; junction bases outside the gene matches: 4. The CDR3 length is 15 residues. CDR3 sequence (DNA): TGTGCCAGCAGCGGGACAGGGGGTCGGACCGGGGAGCTGTTTTTT. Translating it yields CASSGTGGRTGELFF.

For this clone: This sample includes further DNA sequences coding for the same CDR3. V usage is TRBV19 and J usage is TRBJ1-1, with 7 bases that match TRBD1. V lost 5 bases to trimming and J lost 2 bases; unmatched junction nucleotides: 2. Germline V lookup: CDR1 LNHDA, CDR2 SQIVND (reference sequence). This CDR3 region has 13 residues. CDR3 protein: CASSYRGNTEAFF. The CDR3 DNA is TGTGCCAGTAGTTACAGGGGAAACACTGAAGCTTTCTTT.

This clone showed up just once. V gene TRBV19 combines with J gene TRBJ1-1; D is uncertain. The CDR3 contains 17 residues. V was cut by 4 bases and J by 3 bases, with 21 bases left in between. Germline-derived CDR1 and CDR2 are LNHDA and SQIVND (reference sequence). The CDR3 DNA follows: TGTGCCAGTAGTACAGAAATATATTTTGGCCAGGACACTGAAGCTTTCTTT. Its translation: CASSTEIYFGQDTEAFF. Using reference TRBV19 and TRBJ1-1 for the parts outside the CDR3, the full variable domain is DGGITQSPKYLFRKEGQNVTLSCEQNLNHDAMYWYRQDPGQGLRLIYYSQIVNDFQKGDIAEGYSVSREKKESFPLTVTSAQKNPTAFYLCASSTEIYFGQDTEAFFGQGTRLTVV.

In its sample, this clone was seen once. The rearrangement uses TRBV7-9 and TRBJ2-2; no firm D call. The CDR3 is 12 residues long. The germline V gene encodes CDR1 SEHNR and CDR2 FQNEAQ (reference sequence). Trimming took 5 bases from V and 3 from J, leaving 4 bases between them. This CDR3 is CASSIDTGELFF. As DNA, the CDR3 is TGTGCCAGCAGCATTGACACCGGGGAGCTGTTTTTT.

The CDR3 loop reads CASSFVAGDFEQYF. CDR3 DNA sequence: TGTGCCAGCAGCTTTGTAGCGGGAGACTTCGAGCAGTACTTC. V usage is TRBV7-3 and J usage is TRBJ2-7, with 9 bases aligning to TRBD2. CDR1 is SGHTA and CDR2 is FQGTGA in the germline V gene. The V segment lost 3 bases and the J segment 6 bases; nucleotides outside the gene matches: 6. This CDR3 region has 14 residues.

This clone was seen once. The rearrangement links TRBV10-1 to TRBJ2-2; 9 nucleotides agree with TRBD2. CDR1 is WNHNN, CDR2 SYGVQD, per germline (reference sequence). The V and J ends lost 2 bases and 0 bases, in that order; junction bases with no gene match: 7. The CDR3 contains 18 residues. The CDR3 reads CASSERLAATANTGELFF. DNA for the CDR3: TGCGCCAGCAGTGAGAGACTAGCGGCCACCGCGAACACCGGGGAGCTGTTTTTT.

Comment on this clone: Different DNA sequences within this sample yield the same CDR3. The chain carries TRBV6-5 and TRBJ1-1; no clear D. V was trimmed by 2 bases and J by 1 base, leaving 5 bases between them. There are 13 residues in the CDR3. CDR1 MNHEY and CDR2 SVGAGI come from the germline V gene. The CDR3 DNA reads TGTGCCAGCAGTTACGGTGGGAACACTGAAGCTTTCTTT. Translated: CASSYGGNTEAFF.

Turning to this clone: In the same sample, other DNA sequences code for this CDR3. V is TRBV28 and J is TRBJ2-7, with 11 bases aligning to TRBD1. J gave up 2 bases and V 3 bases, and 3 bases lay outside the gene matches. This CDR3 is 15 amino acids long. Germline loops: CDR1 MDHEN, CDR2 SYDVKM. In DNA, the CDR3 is TGTGCCAGCAGTTTCCCGGGACAGGGGGCCTACGAGCAGTACTTC. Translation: CASSFPGQGAYEQYF.

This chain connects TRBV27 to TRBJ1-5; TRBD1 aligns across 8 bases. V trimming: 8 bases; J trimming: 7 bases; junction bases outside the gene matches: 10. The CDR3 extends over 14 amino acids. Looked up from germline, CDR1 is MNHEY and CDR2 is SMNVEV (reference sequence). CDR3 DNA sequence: TGTGCCAGCCGGGACAGGTCCTCAGGACAGCCCCAGCATTTT. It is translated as CASRDRSSGQPQHF.

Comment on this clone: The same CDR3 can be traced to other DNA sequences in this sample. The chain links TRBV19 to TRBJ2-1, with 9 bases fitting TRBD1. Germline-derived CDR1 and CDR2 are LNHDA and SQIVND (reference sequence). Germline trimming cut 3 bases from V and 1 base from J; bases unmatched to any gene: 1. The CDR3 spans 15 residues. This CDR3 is CASSIGQGSYNEQFF. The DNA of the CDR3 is TGTGCCAGTAGTATTGGACAGGGGTCCTACAATGAGCAGTTCTTC.

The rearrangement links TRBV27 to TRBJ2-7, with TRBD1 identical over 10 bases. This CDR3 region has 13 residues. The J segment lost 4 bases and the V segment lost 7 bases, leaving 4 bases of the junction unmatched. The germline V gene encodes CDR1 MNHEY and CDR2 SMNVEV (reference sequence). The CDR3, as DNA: TGTGCCAGCACCTGGGGACAGGGGTACGAGCAGTACTTC. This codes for CASTWGQGYEQYF.

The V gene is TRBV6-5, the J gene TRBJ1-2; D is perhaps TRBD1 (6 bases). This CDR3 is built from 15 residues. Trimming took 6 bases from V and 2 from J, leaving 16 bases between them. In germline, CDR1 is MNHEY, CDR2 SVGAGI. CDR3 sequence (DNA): TGTGCCAGCAGGGGACTGACAGGATTCAACTATGGCTACACCTTC. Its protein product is CASRGLTGFNYGYTF.

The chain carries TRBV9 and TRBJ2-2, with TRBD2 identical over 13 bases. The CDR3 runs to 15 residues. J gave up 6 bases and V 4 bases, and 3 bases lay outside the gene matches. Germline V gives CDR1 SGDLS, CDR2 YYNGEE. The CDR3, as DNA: TGTGCCAGCAGCCTAGGACTAGCGGGAGCCGGGGAGCTGTTTTTT. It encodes CASSLGLAGAGELFF. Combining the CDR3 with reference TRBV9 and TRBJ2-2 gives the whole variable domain DSGVTQTPKHLITATGQRVTLRCSPRSGDLSVYWYQQSLDQGLQFLIQYYNGEERAKGNILERFSAQQFPDLHSELNLSSLELGDSALYFCASSLGLAGAGELFFGEGSRLTVL.

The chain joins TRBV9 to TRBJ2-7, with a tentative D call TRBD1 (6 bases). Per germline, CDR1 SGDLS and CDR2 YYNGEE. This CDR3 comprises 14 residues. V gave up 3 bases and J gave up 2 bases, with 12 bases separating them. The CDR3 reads CASSGQVAPYEQYF. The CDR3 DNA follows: TGTGCCAGCAGCGGACAGGTTGCGCCCTACGAGCAGTACTTC.

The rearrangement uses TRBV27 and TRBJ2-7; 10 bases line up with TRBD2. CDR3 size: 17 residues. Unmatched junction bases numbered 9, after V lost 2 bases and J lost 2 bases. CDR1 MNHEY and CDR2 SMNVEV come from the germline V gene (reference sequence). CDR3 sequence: CASSLGPWSGRAYEQYF. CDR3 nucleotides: TGTGCCAGCAGTTTAGGGCCCTGGAGCGGGAGGGCCTACGAGCAGTACTTC.